The sequence of this TCR beta chain was determined in a study of T cells after yellow fever vaccination. In the study overall: Preparation of fractions with low cell numbers was performed using SMART-Seq v4 Ultra Low Input.

The study made its TCR cDNA through 5'RACE template switching. That step introduced a universal primer site along with UMIs. A single record per CDR3 protein comes from TCRdb applying MiXCR to the 5' RACE reads. The sample has a few hundred thousand distinct CDR3 sequences; 6.9% are singletons. This clonotype was observed a handful of times. The antigen is undetermined. With 4 bases removed from V and 0 bases from J, the gap between germline ends came to 10 bases. The length of the CDR3 is 14 residues. Germline CDR1 and CDR2: DFQATT and SNEGSKA (reference sequence). The study's findings and limits: In post-booster samples, most primary-vaccination clones reappeared (approximately 95% CD4, roughly 88% CD8). Contaminants from the bulk population, in the form of abundant clonotypes, could be found in FACS-sorted repertoires.

Sequencing used CD4+ T cells sorted from PBMCs, obtained 15 days after the yellow fever booster vaccination. The sequence derives from a man aged 25-45 years who received the YFV17D yellow fever vaccine. This chain links TRBV20-1 with TRBJ2-1, with D uncertain. CDR3 nucleotides: TGCAGTGCTACTTATACATCCTCCTACAATGAGCAGTTCTTC. Translation gives CSATYTSSYNEQFF.